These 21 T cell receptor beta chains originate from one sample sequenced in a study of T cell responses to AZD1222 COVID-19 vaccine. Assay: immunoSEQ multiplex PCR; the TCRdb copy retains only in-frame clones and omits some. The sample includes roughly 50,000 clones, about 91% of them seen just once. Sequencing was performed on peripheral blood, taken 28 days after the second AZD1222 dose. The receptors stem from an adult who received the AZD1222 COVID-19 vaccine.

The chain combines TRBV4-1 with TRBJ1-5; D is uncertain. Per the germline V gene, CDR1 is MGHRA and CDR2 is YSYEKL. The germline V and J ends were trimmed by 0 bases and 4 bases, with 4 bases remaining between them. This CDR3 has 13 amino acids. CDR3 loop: CASSQDPNQPQHF. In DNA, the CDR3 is TGCGCCAGCAGCCAAGATCCAAATCAGCCCCAGCATTTT.

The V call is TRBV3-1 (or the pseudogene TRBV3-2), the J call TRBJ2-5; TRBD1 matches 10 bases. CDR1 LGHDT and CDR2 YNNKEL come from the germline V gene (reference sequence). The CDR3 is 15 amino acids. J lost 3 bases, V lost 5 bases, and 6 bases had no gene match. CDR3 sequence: CASSLIGTGEETQYF. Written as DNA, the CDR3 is TGTGCCAGCAGCTTGATTGGGACAGGGGAAGAGACCCAGTACTTC.

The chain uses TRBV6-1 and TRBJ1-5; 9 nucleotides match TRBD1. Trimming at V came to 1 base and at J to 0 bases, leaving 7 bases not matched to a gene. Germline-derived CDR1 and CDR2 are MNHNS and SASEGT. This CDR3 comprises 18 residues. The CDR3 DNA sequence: TGTGCCAGCAGTGAAGTTTTTTGGGACAGGGCTAGCAATCAGCCCCAGCATTTT. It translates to CASSEVFWDRASNQPQHF.

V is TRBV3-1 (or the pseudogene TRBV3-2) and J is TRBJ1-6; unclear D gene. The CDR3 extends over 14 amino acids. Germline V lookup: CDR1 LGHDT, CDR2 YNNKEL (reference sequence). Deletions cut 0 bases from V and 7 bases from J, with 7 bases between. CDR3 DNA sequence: TGTGCCAGCAGCCAAGACCGCCCAAATTCACCCCTCCACTTT. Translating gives CASSQDRPNSPLHF.

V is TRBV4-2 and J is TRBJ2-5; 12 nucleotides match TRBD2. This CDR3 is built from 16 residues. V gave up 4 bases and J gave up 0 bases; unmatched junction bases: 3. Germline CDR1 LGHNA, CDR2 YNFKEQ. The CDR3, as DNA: TGTGCCAGCAGCCGAACTAGCGGGGGGTACCAAGAGACCCAGTACTTC. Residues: CASSRTSGGYQETQYF.

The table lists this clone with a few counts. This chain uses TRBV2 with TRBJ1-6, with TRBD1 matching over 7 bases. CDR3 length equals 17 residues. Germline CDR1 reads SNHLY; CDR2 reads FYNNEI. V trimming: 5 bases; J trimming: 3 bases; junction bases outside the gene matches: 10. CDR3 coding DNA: TGTGCCAGCAGTCTCTCGACAGGGCTTAACTATAATTCACCCCTCCACTTT. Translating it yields CASSLSTGLNYNSPLHF.

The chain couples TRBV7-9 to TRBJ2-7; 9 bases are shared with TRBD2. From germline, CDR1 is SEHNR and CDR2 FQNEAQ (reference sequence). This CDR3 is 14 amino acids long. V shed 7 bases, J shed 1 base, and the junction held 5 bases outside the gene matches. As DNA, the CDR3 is TGTGCCAGCAATTTGGCGGGAGGGTCCTACGAGCAGTACTTC. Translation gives CASNLAGGSYEQYF.

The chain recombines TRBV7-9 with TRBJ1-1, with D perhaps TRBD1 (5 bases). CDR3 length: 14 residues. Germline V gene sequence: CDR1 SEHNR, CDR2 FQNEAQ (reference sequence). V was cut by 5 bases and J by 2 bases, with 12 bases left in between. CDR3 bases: TGTGCCAGCAGCCCCTTGACAGCTAACACTGAAGCTTTCTTT. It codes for CASSPLTANTEAFF.

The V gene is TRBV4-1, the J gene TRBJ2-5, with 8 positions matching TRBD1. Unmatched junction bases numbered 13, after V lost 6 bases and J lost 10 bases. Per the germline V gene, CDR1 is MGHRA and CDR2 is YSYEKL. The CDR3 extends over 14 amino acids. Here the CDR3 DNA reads TGCGCCAGCAGGGACTCGGGCAGGGGGCATTACCAGTACTTC. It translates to CASRDSGRGHYQYF.

CDR3 DNA: TGCGCCAGCAGCGATTCTGCAAGGGATACGCAGTATTTT. Its protein is CASSDSARDTQYF. This sequence joins TRBV10-1 and TRBJ2-3; D remains unclear. Germline CDR1 WNHNN, CDR2 SYGVQD (reference sequence). Trimming took off 6 bases at V and 6 bases at J, with 13 bases between the two ends. This CDR3 spans 13 amino acids.

CDR3 nucleotides: TGTGCCACCAGCTCCTCATCGGGAGCATATTTAAATGAGCAGTTCTTC. Its protein product is CATSSSSGAYLNEQFF. The chain links TRBV15 to TRBJ2-1; TRBD2 is a possible D gene (6 bases). The CDR3 loop spans 16 amino acids. CDR1 is LNHNV, CDR2 YYDKDF, per germline (reference sequence). V was cut by 5 bases and J by 7 bases, with 21 bases left in between.

CDR3: CASSTPGQTSGGVTIYF. The CDR3 nucleotides read TGTGCCAGCTCAACTCCCGGCCAGACCAGTGGAGGCGTCACCATATATTTT. The V call is TRBV18, the J call TRBJ1-3; D gene ambiguous. Trimming took 5 bases from V and 9 from J, leaving 26 bases between them. The CDR3 runs 17 residues. Germline CDR1 KGHSH, CDR2 LQKENI. Full variable domain (outside the CDR3, taken from reference TRBV18 and TRBJ1-3): NAGVMQNPRHLVRRRGQEARLRCSPMKGHSHVYWYRQLPEEGLKFMVYLQKENIIDESGMPKERFSAEFPKEGPSILRIQQVVRGDSAAYFCASSTPGQTSGGVTIYFGEGSWLTVV.

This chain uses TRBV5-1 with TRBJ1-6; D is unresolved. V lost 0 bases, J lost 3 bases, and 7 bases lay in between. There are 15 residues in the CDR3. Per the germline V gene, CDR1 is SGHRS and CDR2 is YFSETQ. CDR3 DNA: TGCGCCAGCAGCTTGGGGCCCGGCTATAATTCACCCCTCCACTTT. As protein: CASSLGPGYNSPLHF.

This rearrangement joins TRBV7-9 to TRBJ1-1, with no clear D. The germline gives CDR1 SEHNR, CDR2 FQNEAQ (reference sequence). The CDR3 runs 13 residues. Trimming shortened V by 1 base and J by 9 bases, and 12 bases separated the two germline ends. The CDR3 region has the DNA TGTGCCAGCAGCTTAGAAGACTATACTCAAGCTTTCTTT. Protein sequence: CASSLEDYTQAFF. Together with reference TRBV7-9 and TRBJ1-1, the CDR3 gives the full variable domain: DTGVSQNPRHKITKRGQNVTFRCDPISEHNRLYWYRQTLGQGPEFLTYFQNEAQLEKSRLLSDRFSAERPKGSFSTLEIQRTEQGDSAMYLCASSLEDYTQAFFGQGTRLTVV.

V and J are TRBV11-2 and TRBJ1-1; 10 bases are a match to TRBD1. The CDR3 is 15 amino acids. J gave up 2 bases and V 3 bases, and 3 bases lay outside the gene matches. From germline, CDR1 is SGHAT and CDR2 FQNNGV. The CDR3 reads CASSFRTGGNTEAFF. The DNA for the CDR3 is TGTGCCAGCAGCTTCCGGACAGGGGGTAACACTGAAGCTTTCTTT.

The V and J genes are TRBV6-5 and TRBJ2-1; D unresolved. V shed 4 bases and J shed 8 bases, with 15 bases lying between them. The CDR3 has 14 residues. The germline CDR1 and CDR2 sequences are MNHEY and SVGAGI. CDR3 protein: CASSWMAREDEQFF. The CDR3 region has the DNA TGTGCCAGCAGTTGGATGGCTCGCGAGGATGAGCAGTTCTTC.

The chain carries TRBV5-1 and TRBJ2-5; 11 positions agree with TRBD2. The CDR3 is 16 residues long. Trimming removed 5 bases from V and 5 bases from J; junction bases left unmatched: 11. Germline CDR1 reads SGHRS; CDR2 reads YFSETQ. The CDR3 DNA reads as TGCGCCAGCAGATCGAATAGCGGGGGGGCCGGGGAGACCCAGTACTTC. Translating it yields CASRSNSGGAGETQYF.

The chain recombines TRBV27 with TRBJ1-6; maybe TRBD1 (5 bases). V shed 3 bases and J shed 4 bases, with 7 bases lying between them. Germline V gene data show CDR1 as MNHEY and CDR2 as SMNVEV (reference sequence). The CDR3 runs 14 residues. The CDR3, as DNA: TGTGCCAGCAGTTTGACAGAATATAATTCACCCCTCCACTTT. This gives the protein CASSLTEYNSPLHF.

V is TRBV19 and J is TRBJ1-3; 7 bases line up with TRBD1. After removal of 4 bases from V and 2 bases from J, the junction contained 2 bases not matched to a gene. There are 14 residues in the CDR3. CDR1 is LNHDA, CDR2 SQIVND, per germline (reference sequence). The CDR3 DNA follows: TGTGCCAGTAGTAGGACAGGCACTGGAAACACCATATATTTT. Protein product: CASSRTGTGNTIYF.

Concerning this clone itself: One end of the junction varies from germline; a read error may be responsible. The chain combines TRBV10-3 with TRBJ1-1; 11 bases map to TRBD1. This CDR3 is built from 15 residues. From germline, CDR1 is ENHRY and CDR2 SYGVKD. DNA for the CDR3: TGTGCCACCAGTGGGACAGGGGGTTTGAACACTGAAGCTTTCTTT. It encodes CATSGTGGLNTEAFF.

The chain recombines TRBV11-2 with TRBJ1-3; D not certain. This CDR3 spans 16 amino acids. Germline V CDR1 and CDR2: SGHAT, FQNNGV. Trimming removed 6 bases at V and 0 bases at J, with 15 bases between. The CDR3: CASSGSDESSGNTIYF. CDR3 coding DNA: TGTGCCAGCAGTGGATCCGACGAGAGCTCTGGAAACACCATATATTTT.